These 18 T cell receptor beta chains share one sample of origin, sequenced in a study of cytomegalovirus exposure and HLA in healthy donors. The PCR contained 60 Vbeta and 13 Jbeta primers. The data were produced by immunoSEQ multiplex PCR, yet TCRdb's version contains in-frame clones alone and is incomplete. The repertoire consists of about 130,000 clones, with 80% occurring once and the leading ten covering over 2.5%. Input material: PBMCs. Receptors were obtained from a male donor in good health and CMV-seronegative.

This clone was seen just once. The V call is TRBV7-3, the J call TRBJ1-1; no clear D. The CDR3 runs to 16 residues. Germline values: CDR1 SGHTA, CDR2 FQGTGA. V was pared by 0 bases and J by 1 base, with 12 bases between. The CDR3 reads CASSLTGSIGNTEAFF. The DNA of the CDR3 is TGTGCCAGCAGCTTAACCGGGTCCATTGGGAACACTGAAGCTTTCTTT.

The rearrangement joins TRBV6-1 to TRBJ2-1, with 13 bases aligning to TRBD2. Trimming at V came to 3 bases and at J to 8 bases, leaving 7 bases not matched to a gene. The CDR3 is made up of 16 amino acids. Germline assignment: CDR1 MNHNS and CDR2 SASEGT. The CDR3 reads CASSDPTSGRAHEQFF. The CDR3 coding sequence is TGTGCCAGCAGTGACCCTACTAGCGGGAGGGCCCATGAGCAGTTCTTC.

This chain connects TRBV25-1 to TRBJ1-2; 10 nucleotides agree with TRBD1. The V and J ends lost 2 bases and 8 bases, in that order; junction bases with no gene match: 14. The V gene's germline CDR1 is MGHDK and CDR2 SYGVNS. The CDR3 totals 17 residues. The CDR3 sequence: CASSEQPGDGQGGGYTF. The CDR3 DNA follows: TGTGCCAGCAGTGAACAACCCGGCGACGGACAGGGGGGAGGCTACACCTTC.

This chain joins TRBV4-2 and TRBJ1-2, with no clear D. The V gene's germline CDR1 is LGHNA and CDR2 YNFKEQ. CDR3 length: 13 amino acids. V was pared by 0 bases and J by 1 base, with 3 bases between. The CDR3 loop reads CASSQDNNYGYTF. CDR3 coding DNA: TGTGCCAGCAGCCAAGACAATAACTATGGCTACACCTTC.

This clone was found once. This rearrangement joins TRBV28 to TRBJ1-4, with 7 bases lining up with TRBD1. This CDR3 has 18 amino acids. V was clipped by 3 bases and J by 0 bases; unmatched bases: 10. Germline lookup yields CDR1 MDHEN and CDR2 SYDVKM. CDR3 protein: CASSFRDSGSATNEKLFF. The CDR3 region has the DNA TGTGCCAGCAGTTTTAGGGACAGCGGATCAGCAACTAATGAAAAACTGTTTTTT.

For this clone: The junction and the germline gene differ at one end; a read error may be behind it. The chain recombines TRBV7-9 with TRBJ1-2; TRBD1 is a possible D gene (5 bases). Germline V lookup: CDR1 SEHNR, CDR2 FQNEAQ (reference sequence). The CDR3 is 14 amino acids. This chain's CDR3 is CSSSLQTANYGYTF. The CDR3, as DNA: TGTTCCAGCAGCCTCCAGACAGCTAACTATGGCTACACCTTC.

The chain is built from TRBV9 and TRBJ2-7; 8 nucleotides align to TRBD1. Germline V gene lookup returns CDR1 SGDLS and CDR2 YYNGEE. With V trimmed by 5 bases and J by 7 bases, 8 bases remained unmatched. This CDR3 region has 13 residues. The CDR3 DNA is TGTGCCAGCAGTCCAGGGGGCTTGAGTGAGCAGTACTTC. Amino acid sequence: CASSPGGLSEQYF.

This chain links TRBV7-2 with TRBJ2-7; 9 nucleotides agree with TRBD1. The CDR3 runs 15 residues. With 2 bases clipped from V and 2 bases from J, the junction kept 4 bases outside the gene matches. Germline V gene sequence: CDR1 SGHTA, CDR2 FQGNSA. The CDR3 spells CASSLWGQGPYEQYF. CDR3 in DNA: TGTGCCAGCAGCTTATGGGGACAGGGCCCCTACGAGCAGTACTTC.

The chain joins TRBV28 to TRBJ1-1, with D uncertain. The CDR3 sequence is 12 residues long. The ends were cut back, 5 bases at V and 0 bases at J, with 4 bases in the middle. CDR1 MDHEN and CDR2 SYDVKM come from the germline V gene. The CDR3 coding sequence is TGTGCCAGCAGTATCATGAACACTGAAGCTTTCTTT. It is translated as CASSIMNTEAFF.

DNA of the CDR3: TGTGCCAGCAGCCCCGGGGGGGCGGACAATGAGCAGTTCTTC. Protein sequence: CASSPGGADNEQFF. The chain is built from TRBV7-8 and TRBJ2-1, with 8 positions matching TRBD2. V was pared by 5 bases and J by 5 bases, with 5 bases of the junction left unmatched. Germline V CDR1 and CDR2: SGHVS, FQNEAQ. This CDR3 has 14 amino acids.

The chain combines TRBV7-2 with TRBJ2-1; the match to TRBD2 covers 9 bases. Looked up from germline, CDR1 is SGHTA and CDR2 is FQGNSA. V shed 4 bases and J 1 base; nucleotides not matched to a gene: 2. The CDR3 runs 15 residues. The CDR3 reads CASSSLAGSYNEQFF. The CDR3 DNA is TGTGCCAGCAGCTCCCTAGCGGGGTCCTACAATGAGCAGTTCTTC. The full variable domain, completed using reference TRBV7-2 and TRBJ2-1, is GAGVSQSPSNKVTEKGKDVELRCDPISGHTALYWYRQSLGQGLEFLIYFQGNSAPDKSGLPSDRFSAERTGGSVSTLTIQRTQQEDSAVYLCASSSLAGSYNEQFFGPGTRLTVL.

This clone was counted between two and nine times. The chain carries TRBV11-2 and TRBJ1-1; D ambiguous. The germline V and J ends were trimmed by 3 bases and 8 bases, with 7 bases remaining between them. Germline V gene sequence: CDR1 SGHAT, CDR2 FQNNGV. This CDR3 contains 11 residues. The CDR3 DNA follows: TGTGCCAGCAGCTTTAGAGCCGAAGCTTTCTTT. Translated, it gives CASSFRAEAFF.

The chain joins TRBV27 to TRBJ2-7; D perhaps matches TRBD2 (6 bases). Looked up from germline, CDR1 is MNHEY and CDR2 is SMNVEV (reference sequence). Between the trimmed V and J ends, which lost 6 bases and 1 base, there was a span of 19 bases. The CDR3 length is 16 residues. The CDR3 here is CASRTIKLGGSYEQYF. The CDR3 DNA sequence: TGTGCCAGCAGAACTATTAAATTGGGGGGTTCCTACGAGCAGTACTTC.

The rearrangement joins TRBV18 to TRBJ2-6; possibly TRBD1 for D (6 bases). CDR3 length: 17 residues. Trimming pared 3 bases from V and 0 bases from J, leaving 12 bases between. The germline CDR1 and CDR2 sequences are KGHSH and LQKENI. The CDR3 loop reads CASSPGTRPSGANVLTF. The CDR3 nucleotides read TGTGCCAGCTCACCCGGGACAAGGCCCTCTGGGGCCAACGTCCTGACTTTC.

Concerning this clone itself: Its ends do not fully match the called genes, so a read error is possible. The rearrangement uses TRBV7-9 and TRBJ2-6, with TRBD1 identical over 11 bases. Looked up from germline, CDR1 is SEHNR and CDR2 is FQNEAQ (reference sequence). CDR3 length: 18 residues. In nucleotides, the CDR3 is TGTTCCAGCAGCCCACGGACAGGGGGCGGCTCTGGGGCCAACGTCCTGACTTTC. Translated, it gives CSSSPRTGGGSGANVLTF.

Note on this clone: A junction end diverges from the germline sequence, so it may reflect a read error. The genes are TRBV7-9 and TRBJ1-2, with TRBD1 matching over 10 bases. CDR1 is SEHNR, CDR2 FQNEAQ, per germline (reference sequence). CDR3 length equals 14 residues. CDR3 residues: CSSSSGQGIAGYTF. The CDR3 bases are TGTTCCAGCAGCTCGGGACAGGGGATAGCTGGCTACACCTTC.

The genes are TRBV14 and TRBJ1-1; D is uncertain. The CDR3 is 15 amino acids. V gave up 4 bases and J gave up 0 bases, with 12 bases separating them. Germline loops: CDR1 SGHDN, CDR2 FVKESK. CDR3 loop: CASSPSVRVNTEAFF. For the CDR3, the DNA is TGTGCCAGCAGCCCCAGTGTGCGGGTGAACACTGAAGCTTTCTTT.

This clone was recorded once. The V and J genes are TRBV5-1 and TRBJ2-1; 8 nucleotides match TRBD2. The length of the CDR3 is 17 residues. The J segment lost 0 bases and the V segment lost 2 bases, leaving 7 bases of the junction unmatched. Per the germline V gene, CDR1 is SGHRS and CDR2 is YFSETQ. DNA of the CDR3: TGCGCCAGCAGCTTAAAGACTAGCGCGAGCTCCTACAATGAGCAGTTCTTC. Translated: CASSLKTSASSYNEQFF.